What follows are 7 T cell receptor beta chains derived from one specimen sequenced in a study of cytotoxic CD8 clonotypes in ibrutinib-treated CLL. The protocol was immunoSEQ multiplex PCR, while the TCRdb copy is restricted to in-frame clones and leaves out a portion. The sample lists more than 300,000 clones, about 77% seen once, with over 5.5% in the top ten. Here the sequenced sample was PBMCs, taken before ibrutinib treatment. These receptors were obtained from a human donor with chronic lymphocytic leukemia.

CDR3 nucleotides: TGTGCCAGCAGCTCCCCGGGACAGGGAGATGAAAAACTGTTTTTT. Amino acids: CASSSPGQGDEKLFF. The chain recombines TRBV5-6 with TRBJ1-4, with 9 bases identical to TRBD1. CDR1 is SGHDT and CDR2 is YYEEEE in the germline V gene. The CDR3 runs 15 residues. V trimming: 3 bases; J trimming: 6 bases; junction bases outside the gene matches: 6.

V and J are TRBV7-9 and TRBJ1-1, with D perhaps matching TRBD1 (6 bases). Per germline, CDR1 SEHNR and CDR2 FQNEAQ (reference sequence). There are 13 residues in the CDR3. Trimming stripped 7 bases from V and 4 bases from J, with 13 bases between. The CDR3: CASTPEGGTEAFF. The CDR3 DNA is TGTGCCAGCACACCGGAGGGGGGCACTGAAGCTTTCTTT.

The gene calls are TRBV5-4 and TRBJ1-1, with TRBD1 matching 9 bases. V dropped 3 bases and J dropped 10; count of bases not matched to a gene: 7. Germline lookup yields CDR1 SGHNT and CDR2 YYREEE (reference sequence). The CDR3 runs 13 residues. CDR3 sequence: CASSSGTGLGAFF. CDR3 DNA: TGTGCCAGCAGCTCTGGGACAGGGCTAGGAGCTTTCTTT.

On this clone: This same CDR3 is encoded by further DNA sequences in the sample. J is TRBJ2-3 and V is TRBV9; D remains ambiguous. This CDR3 is built from 12 residues. Germline CDR1 is SGDLS and CDR2 is YYNGEE. V lost 4 bases and J 0 bases, leaving 3 bases between the germline ends. In DNA form, the CDR3 reads TGTGCCAGCAGCCCGAGCACAGATACGCAGTATTTT. Protein product: CASSPSTDTQYF. The variable domain in full, with the rest retrieved from reference TRBV9 and TRBJ2-3, is DSGVTQTPKHLITATGQRVTLRCSPRSGDLSVYWYQQSLDQGLQFLIQYYNGEERAKGNILERFSAQQFPDLHSELNLSSLELGDSALYFCASSPSTDTQYFGPGTRLTVL.

This clone was observed a handful of times. J is TRBJ2-4 and V is TRBV2; D is perhaps TRBD2 (5 bases). The CDR3 is made up of 15 amino acids. The ends were cut back, 1 base at V and 8 bases at J, with 15 bases in the middle. Per germline, CDR1 SNHLY and CDR2 FYNNEI. CDR3 loop: CASSEVSGSRDIQYF. In DNA, the CDR3 is TGTGCCAGCAGTGAAGTAAGCGGCAGTAGGGACATTCAGTACTTC.

V is TRBV28 and J is TRBJ1-5; unclear D gene. This CDR3 has 15 amino acids. Trimming pared 2 bases from V and 0 bases from J, leaving 8 bases between. The germline V gene has CDR1 MDHEN and CDR2 SYDVKM. The CDR3 loop reads CASSLGVYSNQPQHF. CDR3 nucleotide sequence: TGTGCCAGCAGTTTAGGGGTCTATAGCAATCAGCCCCAGCATTTT.

The V gene is TRBV6-1, the J gene TRBJ1-2; a weak D match, TRBD1 (5 bases). The V gene's germline CDR1 is MNHNS and CDR2 SASEGT. Between the trimmed V and J ends, which lost 0 bases and 1 base, there was a span of 12 bases. The CDR3 covers 16 residues. CDR3 coding DNA: TGTGCCAGCAGTGAAGCCCGACAGACCCTTAACTATGGCTACACCTTC. This sequence encodes CASSEARQTLNYGYTF.